These 24 T cell receptor beta chains share one sample of origin, sequenced in a study of cytomegalovirus exposure and HLA in healthy donors. PCR involved 60 Vbeta and 13 Jbeta primers. TCRdb's copy holds only in-frame clones and misses some; the assay was immunoSEQ multiplex PCR. The sample lists tens of thousands of clones; roughly two thirds were seen once. The sample consisted of PBMCs. The receptor set was obtained from a man in his fifties or sixties in good health and CMV-seronegative.

This clone was picked up one time. This rearrangement joins TRBV5-6 to TRBJ2-7, with TRBD1 as a possible D gene (6 bases). Germline loops: CDR1 SGHDT, CDR2 YYEEEE. V lost 4 bases to trimming and J lost 7 bases, with 12 bases between them. The CDR3 loop spans 12 amino acids. Here the CDR3 DNA reads TGTGCCAGCAGCACAGGGCCGTGGGAGCAGTACTTC. This codes for CASSTGPWEQYF.

The chain employs TRBV9 and TRBJ1-6; a weak D match, TRBD1 (6 bases). CDR3 size: 14 residues. V was trimmed by 1 base and J by 9 bases, leaving 11 bases between them. Germline CDR1 and CDR2: SGDLS and YYNGEE. The CDR3 coding sequence is TGTGCCAGCAGCGTATACAGGGAGGGTTCACCCCTCCACTTT. It yields the protein CASSVYREGSPLHF.

This sequence joins TRBV30 and TRBJ1-5, with D maybe TRBD1 (5 bases). V was cut by 2 bases and J by 6 bases, with 17 bases left in between. CDR1 GTSNPN and CDR2 SVGIG come from the germline V gene (reference sequence). This CDR3 is built from 15 residues. The CDR3 coding sequence is TGTGCCTGGAGTCCACTAACGACAGTCCCTCAGCCCCAGCATTTT. Residues: CAWSPLTTVPQPQHF.

This clone was detected a few times. The chain joins TRBV13 to TRBJ2-1; a possible D gene is TRBD2 (7 bases). Trimming pared 1 base from V and 5 bases from J, leaving 15 bases between. The V gene's germline CDR1 is PRHDT and CDR2 FYEKMQ (reference sequence). There are 16 residues in the CDR3. The CDR3 here is CASSLEVGGPHNEQFF. The CDR3 DNA reads as TGTGCCAGCAGCTTAGAGGTGGGGGGGCCCCACAATGAGCAGTTCTTC.

The J gene is TRBJ1-3, the V gene TRBV5-1; 8 nucleotides agree with TRBD1. V dropped 0 bases and J dropped 4; count of bases not matched to a gene: 6. This CDR3 has 16 residues. Germline V gene lookup returns CDR1 SGHRS and CDR2 YFSETQ. The CDR3 reads CASSLAGQASGNTIYF. CDR3 bases: TGCGCCAGCAGCTTGGCGGGACAGGCTTCCGGAAACACCATATATTTT. Drawing the rest from reference TRBV5-1 and TRBJ1-3, the complete variable domain is KAGVTQTPRYLIKTRGQQVTLSCSPISGHRSVSWYQQTPGQGLQFLFEYFSETQRNKGNFPGRFSGRQFSNSRSEMNVSTLELGDSALYLCASSLAGQASGNTIYFGEGSWLTVV.

The chain links TRBV27 to TRBJ1-1, with D maybe TRBD1 (6 bases). V lost 6 bases to trimming and J lost 0 bases, with 11 bases between them. Looked up from germline, CDR1 is MNHEY and CDR2 is SMNVEV (reference sequence). This CDR3 has 14 amino acids. The CDR3 DNA is TGTGCCAGCAGCACAGGGCCCTTGAACACTGAAGCTTTCTTT. Its protein product is CASSTGPLNTEAFF.

The chain recombines TRBV6-1 with TRBJ2-2; 7 bases are a match to TRBD1. Germline V lookup: CDR1 MNHNS, CDR2 SASEGT. This CDR3 is built from 15 residues. V gave up 6 bases and J gave up 6 bases; unmatched junction bases: 10. For the CDR3, the DNA is TGTGCCAGCAGCCCGGGACAGACCATTTCCGGGGAGCTGTTTTTT. Residues: CASSPGQTISGELFF.

The V call is TRBV5-1, the J call TRBJ2-7, with no clear D. Germline CDR1 reads SGHRS; CDR2 reads YFSETQ. The CDR3 totals 14 residues. V was trimmed by 0 bases and J by 2 bases, leaving 9 bases between them. The CDR3 is CASSLEVIAYEQYF. CDR3 coding DNA: TGCGCCAGCAGCTTGGAAGTTATAGCCTACGAGCAGTACTTC.

V usage is TRBV25-1 and J usage is TRBJ1-1; 10 bases line up with TRBD1. J was trimmed by 5 bases and V by 7 bases; bases with no gene match: 7. Germline V gene sequence: CDR1 MGHDK, CDR2 SYGVNS. The CDR3 extends over 14 amino acids. CDR3 sequence reads: CASTATGGYTEAFF. In DNA, the CDR3 is TGTGCCAGCACCGCGACAGGGGGCTATACTGAAGCTTTCTTT.

The chain recombines TRBV2 with TRBJ1-5; D might be TRBD1 (5 bases). Trimming pared 4 bases from V and 10 bases from J, leaving 17 bases between. The V gene's germline CDR1 is SNHLY and CDR2 FYNNEI. This CDR3 spans 14 amino acids. CDR3 sequence: CASSVTRADVPQHF. The CDR3 DNA sequence: TGTGCCAGCAGTGTAACCAGGGCCGACGTTCCCCAGCATTTT.

V and J are TRBV9 and TRBJ2-2; no firm D call. From germline, CDR1 is SGDLS and CDR2 YYNGEE. The CDR3 runs 17 residues. Deletions cut 0 bases from V and 4 bases from J, with 16 bases between. The chain's CDR3 is CASSVGAVGWVTGELFF. CDR3 nucleotide sequence: TGTGCCAGCAGCGTAGGGGCCGTGGGTTGGGTCACCGGGGAGCTGTTTTTT.

As for this clone: The junction departs from germline at one end; a sequencing error may be responsible. Written as DNA, the CDR3 is TGTGCCCTGGGACTCGGGTTCCCTCGGATCTTC. It codes for CALGLGFPRIF. The gene calls are TRBV30 and TRBJ1-2, with D tentatively TRBD1 (5 bases). The germline gives CDR1 GTSNPN, CDR2 SVGIG (reference sequence). The length of the CDR3 is 11 residues.

This chain links TRBV6-1 with TRBJ1-5; TRBD1 might be the D (5 bases). V dropped 2 bases and J dropped 6 bases, with 11 bases sitting between them. Germline CDR1 MNHNS, CDR2 SASEGT. This CDR3 region has 14 residues. CDR3 amino acids: CASSERLGGQPQHF. The DNA for the CDR3 is TGTGCCAGCAGTGAAAGGTTGGGGGGTCAGCCCCAGCATTTT.

The chain carries TRBV10-1 and TRBJ2-7, with 9 bases matching TRBD1. Trimming removed 6 bases from V and 0 bases from J; junction bases left unmatched: 3. Germline CDR1 reads WNHNN; CDR2 reads SYGVQD (reference sequence). The CDR3 sequence is 14 residues long. CDR3 in amino acids: CASSGTGLSYEQYF. The CDR3 nucleotides read TGCGCCAGCAGCGGGACAGGGCTCTCCTACGAGCAGTACTTC.

V is TRBV7-6 and J is TRBJ1-1; D unclear. CDR3 size: 15 residues. Germline V gene lookup returns CDR1 SGHVS and CDR2 FNYEAQ. The V end lost 6 bases, the J end lost 4 bases, and 18 bases lay between the germline ends. Written as DNA, the CDR3 is TGTGCCAGCAGGGGTAGCGCGGGGATGGCCACTGAAGCTTTCTTT. Its protein product is CASRGSAGMATEAFF.

This clone appeared a few times. The chain couples TRBV6-1 to TRBJ2-4; no clear D gene. Trimming cost V 2 bases and J 9 bases, with 14 bases left between them. The CDR3 is 14 amino acids. Germline CDR1 and CDR2: MNHNS and SASEGT. The CDR3 reads CASSEWRPEIIQYF. As DNA, the CDR3 is TGTGCCAGCAGTGAATGGCGGCCCGAGATCATTCAGTACTTC.

This clone was detected only a few times. This chain joins TRBV9 and TRBJ1-1, with D possibly being TRBD1 (5 bases). The CDR3 sequence is 15 residues long. CDR1 SGDLS and CDR2 YYNGEE come from the germline V gene. V lost 3 bases to trimming and J lost 1 base, with 13 bases between them. This CDR3 is CASSATGIKNTEAFF. Written as DNA, the CDR3 is TGTGCCAGCAGCGCAACAGGAATAAAGAACACTGAAGCTTTCTTT.

V and J are TRBV14 and TRBJ2-7, with a possible D match to TRBD1 (6 bases). Between the trimmed V and J ends, which lost 5 bases and 4 bases, there was a span of 12 bases. The CDR3 spans 13 residues. Per the germline V gene, CDR1 is SGHDN and CDR2 is FVKESK. CDR3 in amino acids: CASSWGRLYEQYF. DNA for the CDR3: TGTGCCAGCAGCTGGGGGCGGCTTTACGAGCAGTACTTC. The full variable domain, with the rest looked up from reference TRBV14 and TRBJ2-7, is EAGVTQFPSHSVIEKGQTVTLRCDPISGHDNLYWYRRVMGKEIKFLLHFVKESKQDESGMPNNRFLAERTGGTYSTLKVQPAELEDSGVYFCASSWGRLYEQYFGPGTRLTVT.

The chain is built from TRBV19 and TRBJ2-1, with 7 bases fitting TRBD2. The trim removed 6 bases at V and 0 bases at J, leaving 2 bases unmatched. Germline CDR1 and CDR2: LNHDA and SQIVND (reference sequence). The CDR3 sequence is 14 residues long. Written as DNA, the CDR3 is TGTGCCAGTAGGCTAGCGGACTCCTACAATGAGCAGTTCTTC. Protein product: CASRLADSYNEQFF.

The chain recombines TRBV7-9 with TRBJ2-7; tentative D call: TRBD1 (6 bases). Trimming took off 5 bases at V and 5 bases at J, with 22 bases between the two ends. Germline CDR1 and CDR2: SEHNR and FQNEAQ (reference sequence). The CDR3 covers 16 residues. CDR3 in amino acids: CASSHNLRPRGNEQYF. The CDR3 region has the DNA TGTGCCAGCAGCCATAATCTAAGGCCCAGGGGCAACGAGCAGTACTTC.

This chain uses TRBV2 with TRBJ2-5, with 7 bases lining up with TRBD2. The trim removed 0 bases at V and 8 bases at J, leaving 15 bases unmatched. CDR1 is SNHLY, CDR2 FYNNEI, per germline. There are 17 residues in the CDR3. This CDR3 is CASSEALLEAGLLTQYF. CDR3 DNA sequence: TGTGCCAGCAGTGAAGCGCTTTTAGAAGCGGGGCTCCTCACCCAGTACTTC.

The chain has TRBV29-1 and TRBJ2-7, with TRBD1 matching over 10 bases. Germline values: CDR1 SQVTM, CDR2 ANQGSEA. Unmatched junction bases numbered 17, after V lost 6 bases and J lost 6 bases. This CDR3 is 16 amino acids long. CDR3 in amino acids: CSVRIAIGQGGLEQYF. Here the CDR3 DNA reads TGCAGCGTCCGAATCGCGATAGGACAGGGGGGGCTCGAGCAGTACTTC.

V gene TRBV7-9 combines with J gene TRBJ1-5, with 9 positions matching TRBD1. The J segment lost 0 bases and the V segment lost 5 bases, leaving 14 bases of the junction unmatched. This CDR3 has 19 amino acids. Looked up from germline, CDR1 is SEHNR and CDR2 is FQNEAQ (reference sequence). DNA of the CDR3: TGTGCCAGCAGCCCCAAAACGGGACAGGGCGTCTATAGCAATCAGCCCCAGCATTTT. It translates to CASSPKTGQGVYSNQPQHF.

V gene TRBV14 combines with J gene TRBJ2-7; D is unclear. Germline CDR1 reads SGHDN; CDR2 reads FVKESK. The CDR3 is 11 amino acids. V lost 3 bases and J lost 7, with 7 bases in between. As DNA, the CDR3 is TGTGCCAGCAGCCAGTTCGGGGAGCAGTACTTC. Its translation is CASSQFGEQYF.